This TCR beta chain was found in a study of cytomegalovirus exposure and HLA in healthy donors. Study-wide findings and caveats: Altogether, some 160 TCR beta chains were recorded as cytomegalovirus-associated.

Primers included in the PCR were 60 Vbeta and 13 Jbeta primers. The assay was immunoSEQ multiplex PCR, and TCRdb's table has in-frame clones only and misses some. The sample shows 110,000 to 150,000 clones, approximately 80% of them seen only once. With 5 bases clipped from V and 3 bases from J, the junction kept 7 bases outside the gene matches. Germline V gene sequence: CDR1 MNHEY, CDR2 SMNVEV (reference sequence). The CDR3 runs 14 residues. To note about this clone: Its antigen is currently unknown.

The sequencing sample was made of PBMCs. The chain recombines TRBV27 with TRBJ2-7, with 7 bases matching TRBD1. This receptor was taken from a woman between 35 and 50 years old in good health and CMV-seropositive. The DNA of the CDR3 is TGTGCCAGCAGTCCCGGGACAGAAATCTACGAGCAGTACTTC. As protein: CASSPGTEIYEQYF.